A single sample is the source of the 30 T cell receptor beta chains below, sequenced in a study of PD-1 blockade in classical Hodgkin lymphoma. Assay used: immunoSEQ multiplex PCR; TCRdb lists only in-frame clones, some missing. The table has 3,000 to 4,500 clones, roughly 72% seen once. The time point: cycle 4 day 1 (C4D1), after around six weeks of nivolumab. Relapses following autologous stem cell transplantation were seen in all patients, with brentuximab vedotin exposure varying. Magnetic depletion of non-target cells from thawed PBMCs yielded purified CD8+ T cells. Sequencing used CD8+ T cells from blood, obtained before the fourth cycle of nivolumab. The receptors come from a human donor with classical Hodgkin lymphoma.

The V and J genes are TRBV10-3 and TRBJ1-6; 11 bases fit TRBD1. The trim removed 7 bases at V and 7 bases at J, leaving 9 bases unmatched. Germline V gene lookup returns CDR1 ENHRY and CDR2 SYGVKD. CDR3 size: 16 residues. CDR3: CAITRGTGGLNSPLHF. CDR3 DNA sequence: TGTGCCATCACTCGGGGGACAGGGGGGCTCAATTCACCCCTCCACTTT.

J is TRBJ2-2 and V is TRBV4-3, with no clear D. Trimming cost V 3 bases and J 5 bases, with 16 bases left between them. The CDR3 extends over 16 amino acids. The germline V gene encodes CDR1 LGHNA and CDR2 YSLEER. Here the CDR3 reads CASSQAVPHLTGELFF. The CDR3 DNA reads as TGCGCCAGCAGCCAGGCGGTCCCACACCTAACCGGGGAGCTGTTTTTT.

The chain joins TRBV4-1 to TRBJ1-6; 11 nucleotides agree with TRBD1. There are 17 residues in the CDR3. Germline CDR1 is MGHRA and CDR2 is YSYEKL. The J segment lost 1 base and the V segment lost 5 bases, leaving 4 bases of the junction unmatched. CDR3: CASSAGTGGSYNSPLHF. As DNA, the CDR3 is TGCGCCAGCAGCGCAGGGACAGGGGGTTCCTATAATTCACCCCTCCACTTT.

The chain uses TRBV2 and TRBJ2-3, with 7 bases aligning to TRBD2. There are 19 residues in the CDR3. Trimming took 4 bases from V and 4 from J; bases not matched to a gene: 20. CDR1 is SNHLY and CDR2 is FYNNEI in the germline V gene. DNA of the CDR3: TGTGCCAGCAGTGCAAGGGGCCTAGCGGTTTTACCCGGAGCAGATACGCAGTATTTT. Translation gives CASSARGLAVLPGADTQYF.

V and J are TRBV9 and TRBJ1-2, with D perhaps matching TRBD1 (6 bases). V was clipped by 0 bases and J by 4 bases, with 13 bases between them. Germline CDR1 reads SGDLS; CDR2 reads YYNGEE. This CDR3 is built from 15 residues. The CDR3 loop is CASSVGEGGGYGYTF. The CDR3 bases are TGTGCCAGCAGCGTAGGGGAGGGAGGGGGCTATGGCTACACCTTC.

This sequence joins TRBV5-1 and TRBJ1-1, with TRBD1 as a possible D gene (6 bases). V lost 4 bases to trimming and J lost 4 bases, with 17 bases between them. Germline V gives CDR1 SGHRS, CDR2 YFSETQ. This CDR3 is 15 amino acids long. In DNA, the CDR3 is TGCGCCAGCAGCGTGACCACAGGGATCCGCACTGAAGCTTTCTTT. It specifies CASSVTTGIRTEAFF.

This clone is large in the sample. The chain combines TRBV9 with TRBJ1-3; 8 positions agree with TRBD1. The germline gives CDR1 SGDLS, CDR2 YYNGEE. This CDR3 is 17 amino acids long. Trimming took 2 bases from V and 0 from J; bases not matched to a gene: 7. The CDR3 bases are TGTGCCAGCAGCGTCCGGACAGGGCTAAACTCTGGAAACACCATATATTTT. Translation gives CASSVRTGLNSGNTIYF.

V is TRBV7-9 and J is TRBJ2-3; D may be TRBD1 (5 bases). V lost 4 bases and J 2 bases, leaving 16 bases between the germline ends. The CDR3 contains 16 residues. The germline gives CDR1 SEHNR, CDR2 FQNEAQ (reference sequence). The CDR3 DNA reads as TGTGCCAGCAGCTCCCCAGACAGAAACCCCACAGATACGCAGTATTTT. This encodes CASSSPDRNPTDTQYF.

In this sample, this clone turned up once. The rearrangement joins TRBV30 to TRBJ1-5; D gene unclear. Germline CDR1 is GTSNPN and CDR2 is SVGIG (reference sequence). The CDR3 is 17 amino acids. Trimming shortened V by 1 base and J by 0 bases, and 16 bases separated the two germline ends. CDR3 sequence reads: CAWSALGRNYSNQPQHF. As DNA, the CDR3 is TGTGCCTGGAGTGCTTTAGGACGGAACTATAGCAATCAGCCCCAGCATTTT.

The V and J genes are TRBV11-3 and TRBJ2-1, with TRBD2 as a possible D gene (5 bases). The CDR3 spans 17 residues. The V and J ends lost 1 base and 8 bases respectively, with 21 bases between them. Germline loops: CDR1 SGHNT, CDR2 YENEEA. The CDR3: CASSLGGFGRDQDEQFF. CDR3 nucleotide sequence: TGTGCCAGCAGCTTAGGAGGGTTCGGACGGGATCAGGATGAGCAGTTCTTC.

The chain joins TRBV19 to TRBJ2-3, with D uncertain. The V gene's germline CDR1 is LNHDA and CDR2 SQIVND (reference sequence). The germline V and J ends were trimmed by 0 bases and 2 bases, with 18 bases remaining between them. CDR3 length: 18 amino acids. CDR3 region: CASSIEVYSTRATDTQYF. The CDR3 DNA reads as TGTGCCAGTAGTATAGAGGTTTATAGCACAAGGGCCACAGATACGCAGTATTTT.

The V call is TRBV5-4, the J call TRBJ1-2; the match to TRBD1 covers 7 bases. Trimming took 3 bases from V and 4 from J; bases not matched to a gene: 6. Germline CDR1 SGHNT, CDR2 YYREEE (reference sequence). The CDR3 sequence is 14 residues long. The CDR3 reads CASSSGDSTYGYTF. CDR3 DNA: TGTGCCAGCAGCTCCGGGGACAGCACCTATGGCTACACCTTC.

This clone was recorded only once. The genes are TRBV4-1 and TRBJ1-1; unclear D gene. The CDR3 contains 14 residues. V dropped 2 bases and J dropped 2 bases, with 9 bases sitting between them. Germline loops: CDR1 MGHRA, CDR2 YSYEKL. The CDR3 DNA follows: TGCGCCAGCAGCCAACTGTACTTAAACACTGAAGCTTTCTTT. Amino acid sequence: CASSQLYLNTEAFF.

This clone was observed once. The chain couples TRBV5-6 to TRBJ2-7, with D unclear. V was trimmed by 0 bases and J by 2 bases, leaving 9 bases between them. Germline CDR1 is SGHDT and CDR2 is YYEEEE. The CDR3 contains 14 residues. CDR3 in amino acids: CASSLARKAYEQYV. CDR3 sequence (DNA): TGTGCCAGCAGCTTGGCGCGGAAAGCCTACGAGCAGTACGTC.

The genes are TRBV12-5 and TRBJ2-2, with TRBD2 matching 8 bases. The V gene's germline CDR1 is LGHNT and CDR2 FRNRAP. V trimming: 0 bases; J trimming: 5 bases; junction bases outside the gene matches: 17. This CDR3 is 20 amino acids long. CDR3 DNA sequence: TGTGCTAGTGGTTTGGTGCCCGTCGGGCAGCGGGAGTCGAGGACCGGGGAGCTGTTTTTT. The encoded protein is CASGLVPVGQRESRTGELFF.

V is TRBV4-1 and J is TRBJ2-7; D is uncertain. Trimming pared 2 bases from V and 6 bases from J, leaving 17 bases between. The CDR3 totals 15 residues. Looked up from germline, CDR1 is MGHRA and CDR2 is YSYEKL. Here the CDR3 reads CASSQSPTDLSEQYV. CDR3 coding DNA: TGCGCCAGCAGCCAAAGCCCAACGGACCTAAGCGAGCAGTACGTC.

The rearrangement joins TRBV6-6 to TRBJ2-2, with 8 bases identical to TRBD2. In germline, CDR1 is MNHNY, CDR2 SVGAGI (reference sequence). The ends lost 7 bases at V and 5 bases at J; junction bases unmatched: 9. The length of the CDR3 is 15 residues. The CDR3 region has the DNA TGTGCCAGCATCGCACCGGGACTAGAAACCGGGGAGCTGTTTTTT. It yields the protein CASIAPGLETGELFF.

This chain uses TRBV14 with TRBJ1-5; D might be TRBD1 (6 bases). In germline, CDR1 is SGHDN, CDR2 FVKESK. CDR3 length: 16 residues. Trimming cost V 0 bases and J 1 base, with 10 bases left between them. Here the CDR3 DNA reads TGTGCCAGCAGCCAAGATGGGAGGGGGAGCAATCAGCCCCAGCATTTT. This codes for CASSQDGRGSNQPQHF.

This clone is hyperexpanded in the sample. The CDR3 nucleotides are TGTGCCAGCAGCTTAGCGCGGGGTTTTTCCGTAACAATCAATGAAAAACTGTTTTTT. This sequence encodes CASSLARGFSVTINEKLFF. V gene TRBV7-2 combines with J gene TRBJ1-4; D unresolved. Germline-derived CDR1 and CDR2 are SGHTA and FQGNSA. V gave up 0 bases and J gave up 5 bases, with 22 bases separating them. The CDR3 runs 19 residues.

The gene calls are TRBV7-8 and TRBJ1-1, with D unresolved. Germline CDR1 reads SGHVS; CDR2 reads FQNEAQ. This CDR3 has 13 amino acids. Trimming cost V 7 bases and J 2 bases, with 11 bases left between them. The CDR3 nucleotides read TGTGCCAGCACCCGAGGGCTTAACACTGAAGCTTTCTTT. Translation: CASTRGLNTEAFF. The whole variable domain, remainder taken from reference TRBV7-8 and TRBJ1-1, is GAGVSQSPRYKVAKRGQDVALRCDPISGHVSLFWYQQALGQGPEFLTYFQNEAQLDKSGLPSDRFFAERPEGSVSTLKIQRTQQEDSAVYLCASTRGLNTEAFFGQGTRLTVV.

The chain combines TRBV20-1 with TRBJ2-1; D gene uncertain. With 6 bases removed from V and 4 bases from J, the gap between germline ends came to 7 bases. The CDR3 has 11 amino acids. The germline gives CDR1 DFQATT, CDR2 SNEGSKA (reference sequence). This chain's CDR3 is CSAPKYNEQFF. DNA of the CDR3: TGCAGTGCACCTAAGTACAATGAGCAGTTCTTC.

This clone appeared once. The V call is TRBV4-1, the J call TRBJ1-3; maybe TRBD1 (5 bases). In germline, CDR1 is MGHRA, CDR2 YSYEKL. The V and J ends lost 0 bases and 7 bases respectively, with 10 bases between them. This CDR3 has 14 amino acids. The CDR3 DNA reads as TGCGCCAGCAGCCAAGATTTTAAGGGGAACACCATATATTTT. The encoded protein is CASSQDFKGNTIYF.

The CDR3 DNA reads TGCGCCAGCAGCGAAGGACACTTCATGAACACTGAAGCTTTCTTT. Amino acid sequence: CASSEGHFMNTEAFF. V is TRBV5-1 and J is TRBJ1-1; tentative D call: TRBD1 (5 bases). CDR1 is SGHRS, CDR2 YFSETQ, per germline. Between the trimmed V and J ends, which lost 4 bases and 0 bases, there was a span of 13 bases. There are 15 residues in the CDR3.

This clone showed up just once. V is TRBV4-1 and J is TRBJ2-7; 10 bases map to TRBD1. The CDR3 is 17 residues long. Germline V gene lookup returns CDR1 MGHRA and CDR2 YSYEKL. V lost 2 bases, J lost 1 base, and 8 bases stayed unmatched. The CDR3 sequence: CASSQPSPGQGSYEQYF. The CDR3 DNA is TGCGCCAGCAGCCAACCCTCTCCGGGACAGGGGTCCTACGAGCAGTACTTC.

The gene calls are TRBV4-1 and TRBJ2-7; no definite D call. This CDR3 is built from 15 residues. In germline, CDR1 is MGHRA, CDR2 YSYEKL. With 2 bases removed from V and 3 bases from J, the gap between germline ends came to 14 bases. The CDR3 DNA sequence: TGCGCCAGCAGCCAATTCGAGCTTCCCGACTACGAGCAGTACTTC. Translating gives CASSQFELPDYEQYF.

Notes on this clone: The CDR3 does not end in the conserved phenylalanine or tryptophan, so this is likely a read error. This chain links TRBV4-3 with TRBJ1-2; TRBD1 aligns across 7 bases. V lost 3 bases to trimming and J lost 2 bases; unmatched junction nucleotides: 3. Germline CDR1 reads LGHNA; CDR2 reads YSLEER. The length of the CDR3 is 14 residues. CDR3 sequence reads: CASSQGTENYGYTL. As DNA, the CDR3 is TGCGCCAGCAGCCAGGGGACAGAAAACTATGGCTACACCCTC.

J is TRBJ1-4 and V is TRBV5-4; 9 bases map to TRBD1. Looked up from germline, CDR1 is SGHNT and CDR2 is YYREEE (reference sequence). The CDR3 has 15 amino acids. Trimming at V came to 4 bases and at J to 7 bases, leaving 8 bases not matched to a gene. The CDR3 DNA is TGTGCCAGCAGCCGCGGGGACAGGGCTCCTGAAAAACTGTTTTTT. Translated: CASSRGDRAPEKLFF.

The CDR3 nucleotides are TGTGCCAGCAGCCCCCGGACTAGCGGGGGTGGGTACAATGAGCAGTTCTTC. It yields the protein CASSPRTSGGGYNEQFF. The chain combines TRBV7-9 with TRBJ2-1; 13 nucleotides align to TRBD2. Per the germline V gene, CDR1 is SEHNR and CDR2 is FQNEAQ (reference sequence). Trimming cost V 5 bases and J 4 bases; bases outside gene matches: 8. The CDR3 has 17 amino acids.

This clone showed up just once. This chain connects TRBV27 to TRBJ2-2, with 9 bases lining up with TRBD2. Germline V gene lookup returns CDR1 MNHEY and CDR2 SMNVEV (reference sequence). This CDR3 contains 21 residues. The ends lost 7 bases at V and 3 bases at J; junction bases unmatched: 24. The CDR3 DNA follows: TGTGCCAGCATACTCCCCGGTAGCGGGGGAGAGCATAACGCGGACACCGGGGAGCTGTTTTTT. Amino acids: CASILPGSGGEHNADTGELFF.

This clone was counted once. The chain joins TRBV5-4 to TRBJ2-1, with 11 bases fitting TRBD2. Germline-derived CDR1 and CDR2 are SGHNT and YYREEE (reference sequence). CDR3 size: 16 residues. V shed 7 bases and J 7 bases; nucleotides not matched to a gene: 13. The CDR3 DNA follows: TGTGCCAGCCGGCTTAGCGGGGGGGCCATCTGGAATGAGCAGTTCTTC. This gives the protein CASRLSGGAIWNEQFF.